This T cell receptor (beta chain) was profiled in a study of blood T cell repertoires in COVID-19. Study details: PBMCs, B-cell-depleted T cells, or T cells were the source of the cDNA or gDNA that made up the material.

Authors' data handling: From reference gene primer amplification, estimates of nucleated cell counts were derived. Libraries were prepared by immunoSEQ multiplex PCR; TCRdb keeps only in-frame clonotypes and omits some of them. V, J and clone size were drawn from that table, and D and trimming were deduced from the DNA. The top ten hold about 4.8% of the sample, which has fewer than 250,000 clones, about 89% seen once. Sequences were obtained from peripheral blood. The TCR originated in a woman aged 40 to 50 with acute or convalescent COVID-19.

In DNA, the CDR3 is TGTGCCAGCAGCTTCCGATCGGGGGTAGGGTGGTCCCAAGAGACCCAGTACTTC. This encodes CASSFRSGVGWSQETQYF. The V call is TRBV11-2, the J call TRBJ2-5; D might be TRBD2 (6 bases). Germline-derived CDR1 and CDR2 are SGHAT and FQNNGV. V shed 3 bases and J shed 1 base, with 21 bases lying between them. The CDR3 consists of 18 residues. Looking up the rest from reference TRBV11-2 and TRBJ2-5 gives the full variable domain: EAGVAQSPRYKIIEKRQSVAFWCNPISGHATLYWYQQILGQGPKLLIQFQNNGVVDDSQLPKDRFSAERLKGVDSTLKIQPAKLEDSAVYLCASSFRSGVGWSQETQYFGPGTRLLVL.